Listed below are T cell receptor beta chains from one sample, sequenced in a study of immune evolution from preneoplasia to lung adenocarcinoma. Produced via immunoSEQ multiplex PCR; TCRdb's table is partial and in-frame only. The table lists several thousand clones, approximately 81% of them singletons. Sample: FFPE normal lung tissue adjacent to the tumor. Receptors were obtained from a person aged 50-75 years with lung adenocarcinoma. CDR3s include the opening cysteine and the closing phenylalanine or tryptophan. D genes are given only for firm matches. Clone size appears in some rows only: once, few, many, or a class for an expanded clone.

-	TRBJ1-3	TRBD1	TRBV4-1	TGCGCCAGCAGCCAGGGGGTGGCAGGGGGTAGAAGAAACACCATATATTTT	CASSQGVAGGRRNTIYF
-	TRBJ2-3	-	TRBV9	TGTGCCAGCAGCGTACCCCTTGGGAATACGCAGTATTTT	CASSVPLGNTQYF
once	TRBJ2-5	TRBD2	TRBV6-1	TGTGCCAGCAGTGAAGTAATATCCGCGGGGGGGACCCAGTACTTC	CASSEVISAGGTQYF
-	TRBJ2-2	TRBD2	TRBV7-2	TGTGCCAGCAGCTTAGTCACTAGCGGGTACACCGGGGAGCTGTTTTTT	CASSLVTSGYTGELFF
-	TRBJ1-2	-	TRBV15	TGTGCCACCAGCAGAGAGGCGGCAGCCGAGAGCTACACCTTC	CATSREAAAESYTF
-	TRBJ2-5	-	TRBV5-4	TGTGCCAGCAGCTTTGACGAGACCCAGTACTTC	CASSFDETQYF
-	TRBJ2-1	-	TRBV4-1	TGCGCCAGCAGCCAAGAATTCTATACCGGGACAAGGTACAATGAGCAGTTCTTC	CASSQEFYTGTRYNEQFF
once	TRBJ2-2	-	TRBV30	TGTGCCTGGAGTGTGCTCGAACGTATGGCCGGGGAGCTGTTTTTT	CAWSVLERMAGELFF
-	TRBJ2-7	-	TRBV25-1	TGTGCCAGCAGTGAGGGCTACGAGCAGTACTTC	CASSEGYEQYF
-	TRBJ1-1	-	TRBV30	TGTGCCGCCGGAACCGAGAGAAAAACTGAAGCTTTCTTT	CAAGTERKTEAFF
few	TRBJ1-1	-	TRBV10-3	TGTGCCACAGGGACACCCGATGAAGCTTTCTTT	CATGTPDEAFF
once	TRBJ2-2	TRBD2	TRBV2	TGTGCCAGCAGTGAATCTAGCGGAAAGACCGGGGAGCTGTTTTTT	CASSESSGKTGELFF
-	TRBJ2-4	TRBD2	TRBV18	TGTGCCAGCTCACCCGATGGACTAGCGGGAGAAAACATTCAGTACTTC	CASSPDGLAGENIQYF
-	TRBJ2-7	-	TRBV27	TGTGCCAGCAGTTTATATCCCCAGCAAGGTACCTACGAGCAGTACTTC	CASSLYPQQGTYEQYF
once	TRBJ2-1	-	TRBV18	TGTGCCAGCTCACCCGGACTGACACAGTTCTTC	CASSPGLTQFF
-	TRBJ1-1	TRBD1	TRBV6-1	TGTGCCAGCAGCCACGGGACAGGCAGAGAAGCTTTCTTT	CASSHGTGREAFF
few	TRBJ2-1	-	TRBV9	TGTGCCAGCAGCATCGGACCCTCAATAAACAATGAGCAGTTCTTC	CASSIGPSINNEQFF